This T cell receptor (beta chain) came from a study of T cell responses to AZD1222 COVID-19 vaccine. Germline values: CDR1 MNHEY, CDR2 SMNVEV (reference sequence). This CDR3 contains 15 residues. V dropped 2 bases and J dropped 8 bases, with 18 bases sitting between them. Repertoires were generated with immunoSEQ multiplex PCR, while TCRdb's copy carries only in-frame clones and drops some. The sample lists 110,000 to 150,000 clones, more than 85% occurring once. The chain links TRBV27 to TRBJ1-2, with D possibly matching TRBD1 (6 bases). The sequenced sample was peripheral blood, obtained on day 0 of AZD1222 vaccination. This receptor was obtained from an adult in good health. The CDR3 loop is CASSLPPGRGRGYTF. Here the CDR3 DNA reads TGTGCCAGCAGTTTACCGCCGGGCAGGGGCCGAGGCTACACCTTC.